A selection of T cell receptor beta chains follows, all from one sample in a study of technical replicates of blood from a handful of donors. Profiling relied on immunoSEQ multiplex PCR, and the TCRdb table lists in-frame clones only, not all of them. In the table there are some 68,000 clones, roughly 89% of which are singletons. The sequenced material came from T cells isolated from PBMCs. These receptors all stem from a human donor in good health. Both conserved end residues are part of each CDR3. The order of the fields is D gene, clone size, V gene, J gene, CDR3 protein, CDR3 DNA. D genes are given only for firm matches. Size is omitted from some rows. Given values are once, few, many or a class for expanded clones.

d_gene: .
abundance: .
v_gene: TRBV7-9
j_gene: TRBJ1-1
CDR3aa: CASSPMGTNTEAFF
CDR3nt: TGTGCCAGCAGCCCAATGGGCACGAACACTGAAGCTTTCTTT

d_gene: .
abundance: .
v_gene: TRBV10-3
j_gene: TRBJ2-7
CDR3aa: CAISEMEGRRAYEQYF
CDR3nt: TGTGCCATCAGTGAGATGGAGGGAAGAAGGGCCTACGAGCAGTACTTC

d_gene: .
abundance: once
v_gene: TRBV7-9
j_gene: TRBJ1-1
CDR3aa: CASSTTGSNTEAFF
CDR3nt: TGTGCCAGCAGCACAACCGGGAGCAACACTGAAGCTTTCTTT

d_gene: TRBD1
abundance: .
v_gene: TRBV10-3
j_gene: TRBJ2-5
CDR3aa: CAISEAGTGFQETQYF
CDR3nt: TGTGCCATCAGTGAGGCCGGGACAGGCTTCCAAGAGACCCAGTACTTC

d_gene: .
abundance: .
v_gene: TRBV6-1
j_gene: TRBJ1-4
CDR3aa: CASSEGGRDEKLFF
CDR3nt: TGTGCCAGCAGTGAAGGGGGGCGGGATGAAAAACTGTTTTTT

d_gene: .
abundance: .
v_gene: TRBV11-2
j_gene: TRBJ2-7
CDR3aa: CASSPGGALYEQYF
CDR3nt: TGTGCCAGCAGCCCGGGTGGGGCCCTCTACGAGCAGTACTTC

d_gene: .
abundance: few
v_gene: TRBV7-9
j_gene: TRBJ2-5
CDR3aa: CASSLVGTSQGETQYF
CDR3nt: TGTGCCAGCAGCTTAGTAGGGACTTCTCAGGGAGAGACCCAGTACTTC

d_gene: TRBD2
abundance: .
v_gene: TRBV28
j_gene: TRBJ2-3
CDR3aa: CASSLPGLVSDTQYF
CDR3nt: TGTGCCAGCAGTTTACCGGGACTAGTATCAGATACGCAGTATTTT

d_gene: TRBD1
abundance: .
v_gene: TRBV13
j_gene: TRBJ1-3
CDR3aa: CASSRTGGGGNTIYF
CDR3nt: TGTGCCAGCAGCCGCACAGGGGGCGGTGGAAACACCATATATTTT

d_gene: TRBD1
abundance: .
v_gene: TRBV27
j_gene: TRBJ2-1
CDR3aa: CASSLTGGRDEQFF
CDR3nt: TGTGCCAGCAGTTTAACAGGGGGTAGGGATGAGCAGTTCTTC

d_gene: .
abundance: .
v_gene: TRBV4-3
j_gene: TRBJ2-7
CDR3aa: CASSQDFGSYEQYF
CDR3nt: TGCGCCAGCAGCCAAGATTTCGGCTCCTACGAGCAGTACTTC

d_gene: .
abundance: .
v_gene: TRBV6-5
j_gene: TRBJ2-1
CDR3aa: CASSYSRGSYNEQFF
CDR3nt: TGTGCCAGCAGTTACTCTAGGGGGAGCTACAATGAGCAGTTCTTC

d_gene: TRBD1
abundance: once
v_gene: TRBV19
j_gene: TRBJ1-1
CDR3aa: CASRWDREKTEAFF
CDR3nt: TGTGCCAGTAGGTGGGACAGGGAGAAGACTGAAGCTTTCTTT

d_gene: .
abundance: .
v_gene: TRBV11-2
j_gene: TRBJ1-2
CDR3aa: CASSITADYGYTF
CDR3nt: TGTGCCAGCAGCATTACAGCAGACTATGGCTACACCTTC

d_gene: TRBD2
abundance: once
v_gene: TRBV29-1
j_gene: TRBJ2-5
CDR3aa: CSVDFLGRAQETQYF
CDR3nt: TGCAGCGTTGATTTCTTGGGGAGGGCTCAAGAGACCCAGTACTTC

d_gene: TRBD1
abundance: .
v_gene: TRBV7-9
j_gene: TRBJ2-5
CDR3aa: CASSAGTGGLETQYF
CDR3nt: TGTGCCAGCAGCGCCGGGACAGGGGGCTTAGAGACCCAGTACTTC

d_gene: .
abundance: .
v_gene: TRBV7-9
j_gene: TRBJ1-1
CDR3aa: CASKVVSPGTEAFF
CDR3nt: TGTGCCAGCAAGGTAGTTTCTCCGGGGACTGAAGCTTTCTTT

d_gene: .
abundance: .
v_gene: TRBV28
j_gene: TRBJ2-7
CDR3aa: CASSFPGGVSYEQYF
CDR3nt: TGTGCCAGCAGTTTCCCCGGGGGTGTCTCCTACGAGCAGTACTTC

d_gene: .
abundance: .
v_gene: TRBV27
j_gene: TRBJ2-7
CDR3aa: CASSSLAREQYF
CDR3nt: TGTGCCAGCAGTTCCCTGGCTAGGGAGCAGTACTTC

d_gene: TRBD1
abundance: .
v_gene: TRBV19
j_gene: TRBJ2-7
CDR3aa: CASSMGQGPTYEQYF
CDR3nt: TGTGCCAGTAGTATGGGACAGGGCCCAACCTACGAGCAGTACTTC

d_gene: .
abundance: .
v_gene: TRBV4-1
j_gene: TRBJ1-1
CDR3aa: CASSPHMNTEAFF
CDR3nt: TGCGCCAGCAGCCCACATATGAACACTGAAGCTTTCTTT

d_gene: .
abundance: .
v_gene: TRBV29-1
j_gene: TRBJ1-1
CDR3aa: CSASGTGITEAFF
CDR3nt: TGCAGCGCGTCCGGGACTGGGATCACTGAAGCTTTCTTT

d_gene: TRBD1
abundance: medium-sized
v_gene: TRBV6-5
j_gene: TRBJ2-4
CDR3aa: CASSYDRGNIQYF
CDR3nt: TGTGCCAGCAGTTACGACAGGGGAAACATTCAGTACTTC

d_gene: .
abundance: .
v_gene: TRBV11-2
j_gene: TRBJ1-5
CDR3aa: CASSLVPGTNQPQHF
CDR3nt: TGTGCCAGCAGCTTGGTCCCGGGAACCAATCAGCCCCAGCATTTT

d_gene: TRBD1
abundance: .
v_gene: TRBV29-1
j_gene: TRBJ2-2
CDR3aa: CSVMDRPGELFF
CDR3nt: TGCAGCGTGATGGACAGGCCCGGGGAGCTGTTTTTT

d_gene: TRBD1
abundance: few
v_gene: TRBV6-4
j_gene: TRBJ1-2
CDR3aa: CASECRGRRGYTF
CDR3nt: TGTGCCAGCGAGTGCAGGGGGCGCCGGGGCTACACCTTC

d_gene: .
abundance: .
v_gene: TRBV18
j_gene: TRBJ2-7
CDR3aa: CASSPDFGMNHEQYF
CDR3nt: TGTGCCAGCTCACCAGACTTCGGAATGAACCACGAGCAGTACTTC

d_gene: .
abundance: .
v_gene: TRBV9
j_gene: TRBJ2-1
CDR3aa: CASSVVGTGDNEQFF
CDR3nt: TGTGCCAGCAGCGTGGTGGGGACTGGAGACAATGAGCAGTTCTTC

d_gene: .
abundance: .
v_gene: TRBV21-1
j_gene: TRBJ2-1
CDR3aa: CAMDFYNEQFF
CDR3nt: TGTGCCATGGACTTCTACAATGAGCAGTTCTTC

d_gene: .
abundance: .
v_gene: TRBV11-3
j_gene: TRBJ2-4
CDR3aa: CASSPWAAKNIQYF
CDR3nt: TGTGCCAGCAGCCCGTGGGCAGCCAAAAACATTCAGTACTTC

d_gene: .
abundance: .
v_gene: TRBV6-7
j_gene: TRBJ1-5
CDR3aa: CASSSREGKPQHF
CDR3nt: TGTGCCAGCAGTTCCAGGGAGGGTAAGCCCCAGCATTTT

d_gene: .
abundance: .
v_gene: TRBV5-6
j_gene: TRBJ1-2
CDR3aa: CASNREYGYTF
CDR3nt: TGTGCCAGCAACAGAGAATATGGCTACACCTTC

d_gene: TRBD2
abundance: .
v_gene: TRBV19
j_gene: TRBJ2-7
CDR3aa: CASTLTGGPGNEQYF
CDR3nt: TGTGCCAGTACCCTAACGGGAGGGCCAGGGAACGAGCAGTACTTC

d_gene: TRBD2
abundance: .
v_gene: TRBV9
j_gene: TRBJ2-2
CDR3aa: CASSVGGGAGVAGELFF
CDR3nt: TGTGCCAGCAGCGTAGGGGGTGGAGCGGGAGTCGCCGGGGAGCTGTTTTTT

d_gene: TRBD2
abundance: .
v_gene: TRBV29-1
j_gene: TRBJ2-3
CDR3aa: CSVGGSGVFTDTQYF
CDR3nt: TGCAGCGTTGGGGGTAGCGGGGTTTTCACAGATACGCAGTATTTT

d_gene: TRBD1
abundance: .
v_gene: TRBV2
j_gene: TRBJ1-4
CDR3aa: CASNRDREGEKLFF
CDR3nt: TGTGCCAGCAACCGGGACAGGGAGGGGGAAAAACTGTTTTTT

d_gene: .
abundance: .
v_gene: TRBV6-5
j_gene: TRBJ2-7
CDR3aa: CASSYDRLFEQYF
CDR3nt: TGTGCCAGCAGTTACGACAGGCTTTTCGAGCAGTACTTC

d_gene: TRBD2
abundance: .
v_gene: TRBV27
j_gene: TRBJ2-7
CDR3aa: CASSPGLAGDEQYF
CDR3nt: TGTGCCAGCAGTCCTGGACTAGCGGGAGACGAGCAGTACTTC

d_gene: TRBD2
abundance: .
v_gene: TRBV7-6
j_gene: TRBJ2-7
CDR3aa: CASSLVAAGGYEQYF
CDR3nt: TGTGCCAGCAGCTTGGTGGCAGCGGGAGGCTACGAGCAGTACTTC

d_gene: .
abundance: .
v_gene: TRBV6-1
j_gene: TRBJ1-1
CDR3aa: CASSLYRNTEAFF
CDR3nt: TGTGCCAGCAGTCTCTACAGGAACACTGAAGCTTTCTTT

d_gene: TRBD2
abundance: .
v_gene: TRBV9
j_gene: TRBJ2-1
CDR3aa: CASSFTSASSYNEQFF
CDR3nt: TGTGCCAGCAGTTTTACTAGCGCCAGCTCCTACAATGAGCAGTTCTTC

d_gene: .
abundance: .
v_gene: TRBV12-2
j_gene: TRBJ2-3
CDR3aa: CASRLRGRARPDTQYF
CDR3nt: TGTGCAAGTCGCTTAAGGGGGAGGGCACGTCCAGATACGCAGTATTTT

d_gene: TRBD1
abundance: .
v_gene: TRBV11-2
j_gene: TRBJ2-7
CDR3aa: CASSARTGGVDEQYF
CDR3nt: TGTGCCAGCAGCGCTAGGACAGGGGGGGTCGACGAGCAGTACTTC

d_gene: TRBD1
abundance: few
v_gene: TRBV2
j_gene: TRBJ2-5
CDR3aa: CASSWDRAETQYF
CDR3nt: TGTGCCAGCAGTTGGGACAGGGCAGAGACCCAGTACTTC

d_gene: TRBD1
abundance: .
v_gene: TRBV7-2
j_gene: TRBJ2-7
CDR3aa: CASSYRDSYEQYF
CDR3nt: TGTGCCAGCAGCTACCGGGACAGCTACGAGCAGTACTTC

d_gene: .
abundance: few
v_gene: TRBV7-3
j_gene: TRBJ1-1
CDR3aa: CASSEGGTEAFF
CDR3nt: TGTGCCAGCAGTGAAGGGGGCACTGAAGCTTTCTTT

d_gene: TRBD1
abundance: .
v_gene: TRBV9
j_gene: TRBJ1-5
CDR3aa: CASSASQGAQPQHF
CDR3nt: TGTGCCAGCAGCGCGAGTCAGGGGGCTCAGCCCCAGCATTTT

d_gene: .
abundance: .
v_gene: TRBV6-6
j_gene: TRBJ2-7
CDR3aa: CASSSPYEQYF
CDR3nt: TGTGCCAGCAGTTCCCCTTACGAGCAGTACTTC

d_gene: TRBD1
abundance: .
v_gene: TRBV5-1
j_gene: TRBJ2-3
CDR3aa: CASRAITGGSWTDTQYF
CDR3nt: TGCGCCAGCAGAGCGATAACAGGGGGCAGTTGGACAGATACGCAGTATTTT

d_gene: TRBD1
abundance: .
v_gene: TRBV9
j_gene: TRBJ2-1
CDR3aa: CASSGSGQGSNEQFF
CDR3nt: TGTGCCAGCAGCGGATCGGGACAGGGTTCCAATGAGCAGTTCTTC

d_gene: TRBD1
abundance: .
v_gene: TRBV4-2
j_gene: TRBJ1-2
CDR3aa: CASSQADREDNYGYTF
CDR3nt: TGTGCCAGCAGCCAAGCCGACAGGGAGGACAACTATGGCTACACCTTC

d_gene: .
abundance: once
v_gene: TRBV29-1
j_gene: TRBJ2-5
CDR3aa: CSVSLETQYF
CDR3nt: TGCAGCGTGAGTTTGGAGACCCAGTACTTC